The 25 T cell receptor beta chains presented below share a single source sample, sequenced in a study of neoadjuvant anti-PD-1 for oral cavity cancer. The protocol was immunoSEQ multiplex PCR, while the TCRdb copy is restricted to in-frame clones and leaves out a portion. The repertoire consists of around 13,000 clones, with 70% occurring once and the leading ten covering approximately 2.1%. Sequenced here: PBMCs, sampled before nivolumab (anti-PD-1) treatment. The receptors derive from a person between 40 and 85 years old with oral cavity squamous cell carcinoma.

CDR3 in amino acids: CASSQVGRQRSNEKLFF. CDR3 nucleotides: TGTGCCAGCAGCCAAGTGGGGCGACAGCGGTCTAATGAAAAACTGTTTTTT. The chain carries TRBV4-2 and TRBJ1-4, with D possibly TRBD1 on 5 matching bases. This CDR3 has 17 residues. Germline CDR1 is LGHNA and CDR2 is YNFKEQ. With 1 base removed from V and 3 bases from J, the gap between germline ends came to 15 bases.

V and J are TRBV4-1 and TRBJ2-3, with 8 positions matching TRBD2. J gave up 1 base and V 0 bases, and 6 bases lay outside the gene matches. This CDR3 region has 17 residues. Per the germline V gene, CDR1 is MGHRA and CDR2 is YSYEKL. DNA for the CDR3: TGCGCCAGCAGCCAAGAAAAAGAACTAGCGGGCACAGATACGCAGTATTTT. Protein: CASSQEKELAGTDTQYF.

This clone showed up just once. CDR3 DNA: TGTGCCAGCAGCTCCCCGACAGGTTCCCAGACTGAAGCTTTCTTT. This translates into CASSSPTGSQTEAFF. The V gene is TRBV5-6, the J gene TRBJ1-1; tentative D call: TRBD1 (6 bases). Looked up from germline, CDR1 is SGHDT and CDR2 is YYEEEE. CDR3 size: 15 residues. V lost 3 bases to trimming and J lost 5 bases, with 17 bases between them.

This chain links TRBV27 with TRBJ1-1; D gene unclear. The V end lost 4 bases, the J end lost 3 bases, and 12 bases lay between the germline ends. This CDR3 region has 14 residues. Germline V gene data show CDR1 as MNHEY and CDR2 as SMNVEV (reference sequence). CDR3 protein: CASSSLAVDTEAFF. In DNA form, the CDR3 reads TGTGCCAGCAGTTCCTTGGCGGTGGACACTGAAGCTTTCTTT.

The sample holds one count of this clone. The chain uses TRBV5-5 and TRBJ2-6; a weak D match, TRBD1 (5 bases). The CDR3 loop spans 14 amino acids. Trimming removed 7 bases from V and 0 bases from J, with 8 bases in between. From germline, CDR1 is SGHKS and CDR2 YYEKEE (reference sequence). The CDR3 DNA follows: TGTGCCAGCGCCACAGGCTCTGGGGCCAACGTCCTGACTTTC. Amino acid sequence: CASATGSGANVLTF. The full variable domain, with the rest looked up from reference TRBV5-5 and TRBJ2-6, is DAGVTQSPTHLIKTRGQQVTLRCSPISGHKSVSWYQQVLGQGPQFIFQYYEKEERGRGNFPDRFSARQFPNYSSELNVNALLLGDSALYLCASATGSGANVLTFGAGSRLTVL.

This clone has just a few counts. The chain links TRBV19 to TRBJ2-7, with a tentative D call TRBD2 (6 bases). In germline, CDR1 is LNHDA, CDR2 SQIVND (reference sequence). Trimming shortened V by 4 bases and J by 2 bases, and 12 bases separated the two germline ends. This CDR3 is built from 14 residues. Here the CDR3 reads CASSTPAGTYEQYF. CDR3 nucleotides: TGTGCCAGTAGTACGCCAGCGGGCACCTACGAGCAGTACTTC.

This clone showed up just once. The chain recombines TRBV5-1 with TRBJ1-2; 9 bases match TRBD1. Germline V CDR1 and CDR2: SGHRS, YFSETQ. V lost 0 bases and J lost 1; bases outside the gene matches: 1. This CDR3 comprises 15 residues. CDR3 protein: CASSLGTGDNYGYTF. CDR3 in DNA: TGCGCCAGCAGCTTGGGGACAGGGGATAACTATGGCTACACCTTC.

This clone was detected once. This chain joins TRBV5-5 and TRBJ1-5; no clear D gene. CDR1 and CDR2 (germline): SGHKS, YYEKEE (reference sequence). V dropped 0 bases and J dropped 0 bases, with 7 bases sitting between them. The CDR3 runs 15 residues. The CDR3, as DNA: TGTGCCAGCAGCTTGGGCGGGAATAGCAATCAGCCCCAGCATTTT. Its protein product is CASSLGGNSNQPQHF.

This chain joins TRBV27 and TRBJ2-3, with TRBD2 matching over 13 bases. Germline V gene sequence: CDR1 MNHEY, CDR2 SMNVEV (reference sequence). The CDR3 consists of 14 residues. Trimming removed 4 bases from V and 8 bases from J; junction bases left unmatched: 3. The CDR3 sequence is CASSSGLAGTTQYF. The CDR3 DNA reads as TGTGCCAGCAGTTCGGGACTAGCGGGGACTACGCAGTATTTT.

The chain combines TRBV23-1 with TRBJ2-5; perhaps TRBD1 as D (6 bases). TRBV23-1 is recorded as an ORF, its role being uncertain. CDR3 length equals 12 residues. Between the trimmed V and J ends, which lost 11 bases and 0 bases, there was a span of 10 bases. CDR3 DNA: TGCGCCGGCTGGGACAACCAAGAGACCCAGTACTTC. Its protein is CAGWDNQETQYF.

The chain joins TRBV9 to TRBJ2-1; D may be TRBD1 or TRBD2 (5 bases each). Per the germline V gene, CDR1 is SGDLS and CDR2 is YYNGEE. This CDR3 region has 15 residues. V was trimmed by 0 bases and J by 5 bases, leaving 12 bases between them. The CDR3 DNA reads as TGTGCCAGCAGCGTAGAGGGGAGATCCAACAATGAGCAGTTCTTC. It encodes CASSVEGRSNNEQFF.

The chain links TRBV19 to TRBJ2-7, with D maybe TRBD1 (5 bases). The CDR3 spans 15 residues. The germline V and J ends were trimmed by 8 bases and 1 base, with 18 bases remaining between them. From germline, CDR1 is LNHDA and CDR2 SQIVND (reference sequence). This CDR3 reads CASPTTPDKSYEQYF. Here the CDR3 DNA reads TGTGCCAGTCCCACCACCCCGGACAAGTCCTACGAGCAGTACTTC.

V gene TRBV2 combines with J gene TRBJ2-5, with D unresolved. The germline V gene encodes CDR1 SNHLY and CDR2 FYNNEI. V lost 5 bases and J 3 bases, leaving 16 bases between the germline ends. This CDR3 is built from 15 residues. The CDR3 region has the DNA TGTGCCAGCAGTCGACCGATGCTAGATAAAGAGACCCAGTACTTC. Translating it yields CASSRPMLDKETQYF.

The chain carries TRBV6-1 and TRBJ1-2; the D is unclear. CDR1 MNHNS and CDR2 SASEGT come from the germline V gene. V was cut by 5 bases and J by 8 bases, with 15 bases left in between. This CDR3 is built from 13 residues. The CDR3 DNA reads TGTGCCAGCAGTCCCGCCCTCCAAGGAGGCTACACCTTC. Its translation is CASSPALQGGYTF.

This chain links TRBV27 with TRBJ2-7; D tentatively fits TRBD1 or TRBD2 (5 bases each). Germline V gene sequence: CDR1 MNHEY, CDR2 SMNVEV (reference sequence). CDR3 size: 14 residues. V was clipped by 5 bases and J by 9 bases, with 20 bases between them. The CDR3 DNA reads TGTGCCAGCAGTCCCAAGGGACCCGATCAGGTGCAGTACTTC. Amino acid sequence: CASSPKGPDQVQYF.

This chain uses TRBV11-3 with TRBJ2-3; TRBD2 agrees at 8 bases. The CDR3 covers 15 residues. V was clipped by 5 bases and J by 4 bases; unmatched bases: 8. The germline V gene has CDR1 SGHNT and CDR2 YENEEA. Written as DNA, the CDR3 is TGTGCCAGCAGCCCGGGGGGGGGCCGGGCAGATACGCAGTATTTT. It codes for CASSPGGGRADTQYF.

The rearrangement uses TRBV7-7 and TRBJ1-4; D is possibly TRBD1 (5 bases). Trimming cost V 11 bases and J 8 bases, with 18 bases left between them. The CDR3 loop spans 13 amino acids. Germline V gene sequence: CDR1 SSHAT, CDR2 FNYEAQ (reference sequence). CDR3 region: CAGPTRVEEKLFF. The CDR3 DNA reads as TGTGCCGGTCCGACCAGGGTTGAGGAAAAACTGTTTTTT. Filled out from reference TRBV7-7 and TRBJ1-4, the complete variable domain reads GAGVSQSPRYKVTKRGQDVTLRCDPISSHATLYWYQQALGQGPEFLTYFNYEAQPDKSGLPSDRFSAERPEGSISTLTIQRTEQRDSAMYRCAGPTRVEEKLFFGSGTQLSVL.

This sequence joins TRBV6-6 and TRBJ2-3; unclear D gene. This CDR3 has 12 residues. Germline CDR1 is MNHNY and CDR2 is SVGAGI (reference sequence). The V end lost 5 bases, the J end lost 7 bases, and 10 bases lay between the germline ends. CDR3 sequence: CASSRPRNTQYF. DNA for the CDR3: TGTGCCAGCAGTCGACCCAGAAATACGCAGTATTTT.

V gene TRBV7-8 combines with J gene TRBJ2-3, with 7 bases matching TRBD1. Germline trimming cut 5 bases from V and 2 bases from J; bases unmatched to any gene: 7. Germline loops: CDR1 SGHVS, CDR2 FQNEAQ. CDR3 length: 15 residues. CDR3 sequence reads: CASSQGDPITDTQYF. Here the CDR3 DNA reads TGTGCCAGCAGCCAGGGGGACCCAATCACAGATACGCAGTATTTT. Together with reference TRBV7-8 and TRBJ2-3, the CDR3 gives the full variable domain: GAGVSQSPRYKVAKRGQDVALRCDPISGHVSLFWYQQALGQGPEFLTYFQNEAQLDKSGLPSDRFFAERPEGSVSTLKIQRTQQEDSAVYLCASSQGDPITDTQYFGPGTRLTVL.

The rearrangement links TRBV9 to TRBJ2-7; 8 bases are a match to TRBD2. The germline CDR1 and CDR2 sequences are SGDLS and YYNGEE. The CDR3 has 16 residues. J lost 1 base, V lost 2 bases, and 8 bases had no gene match. CDR3 loop: CASSVGFQRGSYEQYF. CDR3 sequence (DNA): TGTGCCAGCAGCGTGGGTTTTCAGCGGGGGTCCTACGAGCAGTACTTC.

This clone was detected only once. One end of the junction is discordant with germline, which a read error may explain. Other nucleotide sequences from this sample produce the same CDR3. The chain uses TRBV9 and TRBJ2-5; TRBD1 is a possible D gene (6 bases). Germline-derived CDR1 and CDR2 are SGDLS and YYNGEE. The CDR3 contains 13 residues. Here the CDR3 reads CASGAGVEETQYF. The CDR3 DNA follows: TGTGCCAGTGGGGCAGGGGTGGAGGAGACTCAGTACTTC.

The chain joins TRBV11-2 to TRBJ2-7; the D gene is possibly TRBD2 (6 bases). This CDR3 is built from 15 residues. Germline CDR1 is SGHAT and CDR2 is FQNNGV. V dropped 1 base and J dropped 5 bases, with 15 bases sitting between them. For the CDR3, the DNA is TGTGCCAGCAGCTTAGTTACGGGGGAGATCAACGAGCAGTACTTC. Translated: CASSLVTGEINEQYF.

This clone was recorded once. The chain is built from TRBV5-1 and TRBJ1-4; tentatively, D is TRBD1 (6 bases). The V gene lost 4 bases and the J gene lost 8 bases, with 12 bases spanning the gap. The CDR3 runs 13 residues. Germline V gene lookup returns CDR1 SGHRS and CDR2 YFSETQ. DNA of the CDR3: TGCGCCAGCAGCGGCGTTACAGGGGAAAAACTGTTTTTT. Amino acids: CASSGVTGEKLFF.

The CDR3 DNA reads as TGTGCCAGCAGTCCACAGGGGGCTAACAATCAGCCCCAGCATTTT. This gives the protein CASSPQGANNQPQHF. This chain connects TRBV4-2 to TRBJ1-5; 9 nucleotides match TRBD1. The V segment lost 6 bases and the J segment 3 bases; nucleotides outside the gene matches: 6. Germline V lookup: CDR1 LGHNA, CDR2 YNFKEQ. The CDR3 is 15 residues long.

This chain joins TRBV2 and TRBJ2-7; TRBD2 agrees at 9 bases. Germline V gene data show CDR1 as SNHLY and CDR2 as FYNNEI. The CDR3 length is 14 residues. With V trimmed by 8 bases and J by 6 bases, 11 bases remained unmatched. The CDR3 DNA follows: TGTGCCAGCCGCGGATTAGCGGGAGCCTCCGAGCAGTACTTC. Protein sequence: CASRGLAGASEQYF. Using reference TRBV2 and TRBJ2-7 for the parts outside the CDR3, the full variable domain is EPEVTQTPSHQVTQMGQEVILRCVPISNHLYFYWYRQILGQKVEFLVSFYNNEISEKSEIFDDQFSVERPDGSNFTLKIRSTKLEDSAMYFCASRGLAGASEQYFGPGTRLTVT.